The clone carrying this T cell receptor beta chain has just one count. Its antigen is unknown. The sample originates from a study of cytomegalovirus exposure and HLA in healthy donors. The study's findings and limits: It was reported that TCR beta sequences correctly inferred the HLA-A and HLA-B alleles for most subjects. The classifier reportedly diagnosed cytomegalovirus status with high sensitivity and specificity.

The V gene end was trimmed by 3 bases and the J gene end by 5 bases; junction bases not matched to a gene: 17. The germline CDR1 and CDR2 sequences are SGHTA and FQGNSA. The CDR3 totals 18 residues. PCR employed 60 Vbeta and 13 Jbeta primers. The method was immunoSEQ multiplex PCR; TCRdb's version includes in-frame clones alone and lacks a portion of them. The repertoire holds 60,000 to 100,000 clones, with roughly 79% as singletons. V is TRBV7-2 and J is TRBJ2-7; 9 bases fit TRBD2. Sequenced input: PBMCs. The sequence was obtained from a male donor in good health and CMV-seropositive. CDR3 bases: TGTGCCAGCAGCTTCCAAACGTCCCGGACTAGCGCGAACCACGAGCAGTACTTC. Protein product: CASSFQTSRTSANHEQYF.